The 21 T cell receptor beta chains below come from one sample, sequenced in a study of chemoradiotherapy in HPV16-positive cancers. Profiled with immunoSEQ multiplex PCR; TCRdb holds only in-frame clones, not every one. The sample carries around 30,000 clones, 92% recorded once. The sample in question was blood, obtained from a patient who underwent chemoradiotherapy. These TCRs come from a human donor with HPV-associated anogenital cancer.

The V gene is TRBV7-9, the J gene TRBJ2-7, with 8 bases identical to TRBD1. This CDR3 is 15 amino acids long. With V trimmed by 2 bases and J by 0 bases, 3 bases remained unmatched. Germline V gene data show CDR1 as SEHNR and CDR2 as FQNEAQ (reference sequence). The CDR3 loop reads CASSLTDRGSYEQYF. The CDR3 DNA sequence: TGTGCCAGCAGCTTAACTGACAGGGGCTCCTACGAGCAGTACTTC.

CDR3 sequence reads: CASRTGGNTEAFF. In nucleotides, the CDR3 is TGTGCCAGCAGGACAGGGGGCAACACTGAAGCTTTCTTT. The rearrangement links TRBV28 to TRBJ1-1; 10 bases agree with TRBD1. From germline, CDR1 is MDHEN and CDR2 SYDVKM. Trimming at V came to 6 bases and at J to 2 bases, leaving 0 bases not matched to a gene. CDR3 length: 13 amino acids.

This clone is a singleton in its sample. The V gene is TRBV9, the J gene TRBJ1-6; the D gene is possibly TRBD1 (5 bases). The CDR3 length is 16 residues. The germline V and J ends were trimmed by 0 bases and 1 base, with 8 bases remaining between them. Germline V gene sequence: CDR1 SGDLS, CDR2 YYNGEE. This chain's CDR3 is CASSVGQGSYNSPLHF. In DNA form, the CDR3 reads TGTGCCAGCAGCGTAGGTCAGGGATCCTATAATTCACCCCTCCACTTT.

This clone has a single count. V usage is TRBV7-3 and J usage is TRBJ2-2; D gene uncertain. The length of the CDR3 is 16 residues. Germline-derived CDR1 and CDR2 are SGHTA and FQGTGA. The V end lost 5 bases, the J end lost 1 base, and 14 bases lay between the germline ends. The CDR3 DNA is TGTGCCAGCAGCCCAACCTCTCTAGGGAACACCGGGGAGCTGTTTTTT. Translation: CASSPTSLGNTGELFF.

The V and J genes are TRBV7-9 and TRBJ1-6; D is unresolved. There are 14 residues in the CDR3. Germline V gives CDR1 SEHNR, CDR2 FQNEAQ (reference sequence). The ends were cut back, 1 base at V and 9 bases at J, with 10 bases in the middle. The CDR3 loop reads CASSLGQLLSPLHF. CDR3 DNA: TGTGCCAGCAGCTTAGGCCAGCTTCTTTCACCCCTCCACTTT.

The chain is built from TRBV18 and TRBJ1-2; 8 positions match TRBD1. The germline V gene has CDR1 KGHSH and CDR2 LQKENI. Germline trimming cut 1 base from V and 4 bases from J; bases unmatched to any gene: 8. CDR3 length: 16 residues. CDR3 in amino acids: CASSPQVAGGAYGYTF. In DNA, the CDR3 is TGTGCCAGCTCACCACAGGTCGCAGGGGGCGCCTATGGCTACACCTTC.

V usage is TRBV7-3 and J usage is TRBJ2-2, with D unresolved. Germline CDR1 SGHTA, CDR2 FQGTGA. Trimming cost V 3 bases and J 2 bases, with 7 bases left between them. The CDR3 sequence is 14 residues long. This chain's CDR3 is CASSFLGNTGELFF. As DNA, the CDR3 is TGTGCCAGCAGCTTCTTAGGAAACACCGGGGAGCTGTTTTTT.

This chain uses TRBV7-2 with TRBJ2-7; 12 bases map to TRBD1. The V segment lost 4 bases and the J segment 5 bases; nucleotides outside the gene matches: 6. This CDR3 comprises 15 residues. Germline values: CDR1 SGHTA, CDR2 FQGNSA. The CDR3 spells CASSYRDRGRNEQYF. CDR3 nucleotide sequence: TGTGCCAGCAGCTACCGGGACAGGGGGCGAAACGAGCAGTACTTC.

This chain connects TRBV7-9 to TRBJ2-3; the D is unclear. This CDR3 spans 16 amino acids. V lost 0 bases to trimming and J lost 3 bases, with 13 bases between them. Germline V gene data show CDR1 as SEHNR and CDR2 as FQNEAQ (reference sequence). The CDR3 loop is CASSLAEHRWTDTQYF. DNA for the CDR3: TGTGCCAGCAGCTTAGCGGAACATAGATGGACAGATACGCAGTATTTT.

The genes are TRBV15 and TRBJ1-1; TRBD1 matches at 7 bases. This CDR3 has 16 amino acids. V was clipped by 1 base and J by 8 bases; unmatched bases: 13. Germline CDR1 reads LNHNV; CDR2 reads YYDKDF (reference sequence). CDR3 residues: CATSRGGTTGQEEAFF. CDR3 bases: TGTGCCACCAGCAGAGGGGGGACGACAGGGCAGGAAGAAGCTTTCTTT.

The V and J genes are TRBV7-3 and TRBJ2-7; no definite D call. Germline CDR1 reads SGHTA; CDR2 reads FQGTGA. Trimming shortened V by 5 bases and J by 7 bases, and 30 bases separated the two germline ends. The CDR3 consists of 18 residues. The CDR3: CASSPVGQIGPGLGEQYF. CDR3 DNA sequence: TGTGCCAGCAGCCCCGTCGGCCAAATCGGACCGGGCTTAGGAGAGCAGTACTTC.

This chain joins TRBV11-2 and TRBJ2-1; D is tentatively TRBD1 or TRBD2 (6 bases each). The CDR3 spans 12 residues. V was cut by 5 bases and J by 16 bases, with 18 bases left in between. Germline CDR1 reads SGHAT; CDR2 reads FQNNGV. The CDR3 DNA sequence: TGTGCCAGCAGCCCTACCTTTTCGGGGGCCTTCTTC. Protein sequence: CASSPTFSGAFF.

The V gene is TRBV10-3, the J gene TRBJ1-2, with D maybe TRBD1 (5 bases). The CDR3 length is 16 residues. The V gene's germline CDR1 is ENHRY and CDR2 SYGVKD. V lost 0 bases to trimming and J lost 2 bases, with 13 bases between them. The DNA for the CDR3 is TGTGCCATCAGTGAGTCGTCAGGGAGACCGAACTATGGCTACACCTTC. Translated: CAISESSGRPNYGYTF.

This chain joins TRBV20-1 and TRBJ1-1; a possible D gene is TRBD1 (5 bases). Germline assignment: CDR1 DFQATT and CDR2 SNEGSKA (reference sequence). V was shortened by 4 bases and J by 11 bases, with 14 bases between the two germline ends. CDR3 size: 11 residues. The CDR3 region is CSAMGGGEAFF. The CDR3 DNA is TGCAGTGCTATGGGGGGGGGTGAGGCTTTCTTT.

This rearrangement joins TRBV5-8 to TRBJ1-4, with D tentatively TRBD1 (5 bases). CDR3 length: 14 residues. CDR1 is SGHTS, CDR2 YDEGEE, per germline. Trimming removed 4 bases from V and 6 bases from J, with 13 bases in between. As DNA, the CDR3 is TGTGCCAGCAGCGTGGACGTGGGGGATGAAAAACTGTTTTTT. Amino acids: CASSVDVGDEKLFF.

CDR3 in amino acids: CASSDSPGGGAHEQYF. CDR3 nucleotides: TGTGCCAGCAGCGACTCCCCCGGCGGGGGGGCCCACGAGCAGTACTTC. The J gene is TRBJ2-7, the V gene TRBV13; 9 positions match TRBD2. J gave up 5 bases and V 5 bases, and 13 bases lay outside the gene matches. This CDR3 has 16 amino acids. In germline, CDR1 is PRHDT, CDR2 FYEKMQ (reference sequence).

This chain connects TRBV5-1 to TRBJ2-6; D uncertain. V was shortened by 0 bases and J by 2 bases, with 15 bases between the two germline ends. This CDR3 region has 18 residues. Germline loops: CDR1 SGHRS, CDR2 YFSETQ. Here the CDR3 reads CASSLVVGTVTGANVLTF. In DNA, the CDR3 is TGCGCCAGCAGCTTGGTAGTGGGCACCGTCACTGGGGCCAACGTCCTGACTTTC.

The V and J genes are TRBV29-1 and TRBJ1-2, with a possible D match to TRBD1 (6 bases). This CDR3 is built from 12 residues. V dropped 0 bases and J dropped 8 bases, with 10 bases sitting between them. Germline V gene data show CDR1 as SQVTM and CDR2 as ANQGSEA. The CDR3 loop reads CSVEEGGRGYTF. The CDR3 region has the DNA TGCAGCGTTGAAGAAGGGGGAAGAGGCTACACCTTC. The full variable domain, rest sourced from reference TRBV29-1 and TRBJ1-2, is SAVISQKPSRDICQRGTSLTIQCQVDSQVTMMFWYRQQPGQSLTLIATANQGSEATYESGFVIDKFPISRPNLTFSTLTVSNMSPEDSSIYLCSVEEGGRGYTFGSGTRLTVV.

The V call is TRBV11-3, the J call TRBJ2-3; either TRBD1 or TRBD2 may fit D (6 bases each). The CDR3 covers 15 residues. V was trimmed by 5 bases and J by 6 bases, leaving 18 bases between them. From germline, CDR1 is SGHNT and CDR2 YENEEA. The CDR3, as DNA: TGTGCCAGCAGCCCGGGGACTCATGGGGGCGATACGCAGTATTTT. This encodes CASSPGTHGGDTQYF.

V is TRBV18 and J is TRBJ1-1; possibly TRBD1 for D (6 bases). V dropped 2 bases and J dropped 4 bases, with 29 bases sitting between them. Per germline, CDR1 KGHSH and CDR2 LQKENI. The CDR3 runs 20 residues. CDR3: CASSPRVYAGGRSGGTEAFF. DNA of the CDR3: TGTGCCAGCTCACCAAGGGTCTACGCGGGGGGCCGAAGTGGAGGCACTGAAGCTTTCTTT. Supplemented by reference TRBV18 and TRBJ1-1, the full variable domain reads NAGVMQNPRHLVRRRGQEARLRCSPMKGHSHVYWYRQLPEEGLKFMVYLQKENIIDESGMPKERFSAEFPKEGPSILRIQQVVRGDSAAYFCASSPRVYAGGRSGGTEAFFGQGTRLTVV.

V and J are TRBV4-1 and TRBJ2-5; 10 bases match TRBD2. Trimming at V came to 0 bases and at J to 0 bases, leaving 10 bases not matched to a gene. This CDR3 is 19 amino acids long. Germline lookup yields CDR1 MGHRA and CDR2 YSYEKL. The CDR3: CASSQDEASGGAYQETQYF. CDR3 sequence (DNA): TGCGCCAGCAGCCAAGATGAGGCTAGCGGGGGAGCGTACCAAGAGACCCAGTACTTC.